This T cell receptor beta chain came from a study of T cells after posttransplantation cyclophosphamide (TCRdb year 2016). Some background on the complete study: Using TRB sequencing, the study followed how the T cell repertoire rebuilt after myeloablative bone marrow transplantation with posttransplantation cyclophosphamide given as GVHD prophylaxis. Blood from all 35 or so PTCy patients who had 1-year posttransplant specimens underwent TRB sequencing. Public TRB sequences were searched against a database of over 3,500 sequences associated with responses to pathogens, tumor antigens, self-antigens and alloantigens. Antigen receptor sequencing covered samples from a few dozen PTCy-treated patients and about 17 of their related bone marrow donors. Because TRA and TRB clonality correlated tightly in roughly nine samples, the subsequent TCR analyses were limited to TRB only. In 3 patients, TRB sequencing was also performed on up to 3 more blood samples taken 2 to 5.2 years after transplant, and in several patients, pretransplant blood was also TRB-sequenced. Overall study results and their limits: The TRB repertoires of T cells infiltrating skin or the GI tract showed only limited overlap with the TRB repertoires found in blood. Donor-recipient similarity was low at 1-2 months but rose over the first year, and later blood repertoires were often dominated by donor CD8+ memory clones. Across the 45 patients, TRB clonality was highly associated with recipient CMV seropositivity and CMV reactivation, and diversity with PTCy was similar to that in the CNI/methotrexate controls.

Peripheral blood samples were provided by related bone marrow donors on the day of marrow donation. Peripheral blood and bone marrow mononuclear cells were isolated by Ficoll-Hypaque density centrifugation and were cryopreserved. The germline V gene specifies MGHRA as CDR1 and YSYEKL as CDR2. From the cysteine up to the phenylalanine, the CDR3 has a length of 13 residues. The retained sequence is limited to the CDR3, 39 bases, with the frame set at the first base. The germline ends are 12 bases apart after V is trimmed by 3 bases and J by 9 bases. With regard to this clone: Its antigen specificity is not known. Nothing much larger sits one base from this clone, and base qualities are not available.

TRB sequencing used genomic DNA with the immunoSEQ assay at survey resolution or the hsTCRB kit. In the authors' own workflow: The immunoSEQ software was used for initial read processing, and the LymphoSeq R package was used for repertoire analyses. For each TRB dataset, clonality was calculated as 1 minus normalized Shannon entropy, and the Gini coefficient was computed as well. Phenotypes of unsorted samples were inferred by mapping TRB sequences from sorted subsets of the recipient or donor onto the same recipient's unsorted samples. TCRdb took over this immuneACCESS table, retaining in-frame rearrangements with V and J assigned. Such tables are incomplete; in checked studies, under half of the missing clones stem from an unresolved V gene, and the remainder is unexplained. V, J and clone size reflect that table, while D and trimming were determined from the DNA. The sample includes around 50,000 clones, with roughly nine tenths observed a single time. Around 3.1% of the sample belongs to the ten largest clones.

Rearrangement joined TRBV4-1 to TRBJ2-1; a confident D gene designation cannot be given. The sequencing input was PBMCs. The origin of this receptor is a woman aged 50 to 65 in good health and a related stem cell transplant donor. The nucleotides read TGCGCCAGCAGCCAGTCAACCTCGGGTGAGCAGTTCTTC. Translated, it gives CASSQSTSGEQFF.